This TCR beta chain is from a study of T-cell memory formation after mild COVID-19. Whole-study results and caveats: Clones which contracted sat mainly in CM and EM if CD4+, and in EMRA if CD8+. Later expanders leaned CD4+, whereas day 15 to 85 contracting clones were balanced CD4/CD8. There was no confirmation that second-wave clones peaking on day 37 were SARS-CoV-2 specific.

This clonotype has more than one count but fewer than ten. Its specificity is not known. TCRdb re-derived calls from the 5' RACE reads in MiXCR, one entry per CDR3 protein. The sample records around 250,000 distinct CDR3 sequences, under 20% being singletons. The CDR3 loop spans 14 amino acids. J gave up 3 bases and V 7 bases, and 8 bases lay outside the gene matches. The germline V gene encodes CDR1 MGHRA and CDR2 YSYEKL. The sequence came from a man aged 18 to 35 who had mild COVID-19 (a few samples of this study predate the infection). Cell type and time point are not known. Sequencing was performed on PBMCs or a T cell subset sorted from them (not recorded which). The genes are TRBV4-1 and TRBJ1-1, with 7 bases lining up with TRBD1. CDR3 in DNA: TGCGCCAGCACGCCGACAGGGCACCACACTGAAGCTTTCTTT. This gives the protein CASTPTGHHTEAFF.